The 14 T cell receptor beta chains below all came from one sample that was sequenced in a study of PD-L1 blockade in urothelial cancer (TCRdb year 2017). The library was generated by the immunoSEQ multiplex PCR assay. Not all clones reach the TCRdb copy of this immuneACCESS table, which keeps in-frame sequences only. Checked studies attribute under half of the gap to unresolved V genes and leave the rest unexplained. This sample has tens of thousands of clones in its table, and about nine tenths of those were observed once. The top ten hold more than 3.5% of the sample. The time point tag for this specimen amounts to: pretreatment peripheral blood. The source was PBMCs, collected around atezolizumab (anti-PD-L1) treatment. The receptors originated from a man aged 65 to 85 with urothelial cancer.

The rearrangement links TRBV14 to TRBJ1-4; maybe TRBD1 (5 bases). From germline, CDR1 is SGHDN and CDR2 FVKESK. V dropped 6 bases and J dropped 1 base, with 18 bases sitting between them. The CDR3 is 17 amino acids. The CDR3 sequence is CASRRGTGVGTNEKLFF. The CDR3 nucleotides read TGTGCCAGCAGACGCGGGACGGGAGTCGGAACTAATGAAAAACTGTTTTTT.

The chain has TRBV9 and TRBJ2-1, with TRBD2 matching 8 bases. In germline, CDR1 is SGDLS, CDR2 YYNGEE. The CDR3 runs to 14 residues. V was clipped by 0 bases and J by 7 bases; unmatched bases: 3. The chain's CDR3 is CASSVVGLGNEQFF. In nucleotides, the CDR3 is TGTGCCAGCAGCGTAGTGGGACTAGGAAATGAGCAGTTCTTC.

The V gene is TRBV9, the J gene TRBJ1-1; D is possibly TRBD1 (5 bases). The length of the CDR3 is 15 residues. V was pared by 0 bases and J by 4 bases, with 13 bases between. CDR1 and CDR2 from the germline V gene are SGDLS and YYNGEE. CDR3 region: CASSVDAQGGTEAFF. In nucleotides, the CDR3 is TGTGCCAGCAGCGTAGACGCGCAGGGAGGCACTGAAGCTTTCTTT.

The CDR3 bases are TGTGCCAGCAGCTCCGAAAGGACTAGCGGGAGGGATACGCAGTATTTT. Its translation is CASSSERTSGRDTQYF. The chain employs TRBV7-9 and TRBJ2-3; 14 bases fit TRBD2. Germline lookup yields CDR1 SEHNR and CDR2 FQNEAQ (reference sequence). This CDR3 region has 16 residues. The J segment lost 6 bases and the V segment lost 4 bases, leaving 6 bases of the junction unmatched. Together with reference TRBV7-9 and TRBJ2-3, the CDR3 gives the full variable domain: DTGVSQNPRHKITKRGQNVTFRCDPISEHNRLYWYRQTLGQGPEFLTYFQNEAQLEKSRLLSDRFSAERPKGSFSTLEIQRTEQGDSAMYLCASSSERTSGRDTQYFGPGTRLTVL.

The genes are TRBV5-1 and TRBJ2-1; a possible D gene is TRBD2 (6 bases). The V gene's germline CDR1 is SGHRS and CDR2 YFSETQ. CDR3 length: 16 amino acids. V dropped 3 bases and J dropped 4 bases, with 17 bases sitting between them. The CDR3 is CASSSSLGGGYNEQFF. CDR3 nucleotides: TGCGCCAGCAGCTCATCTCTGGGGGGAGGTTACAATGAGCAGTTCTTC.

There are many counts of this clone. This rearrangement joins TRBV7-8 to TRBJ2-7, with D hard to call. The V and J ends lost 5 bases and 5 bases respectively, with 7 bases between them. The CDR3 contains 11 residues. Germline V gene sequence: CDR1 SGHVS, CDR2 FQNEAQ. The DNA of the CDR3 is TGTGCCAGCAGCCACAACAACGAGCAGTACTTC. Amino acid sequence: CASSHNNEQYF.

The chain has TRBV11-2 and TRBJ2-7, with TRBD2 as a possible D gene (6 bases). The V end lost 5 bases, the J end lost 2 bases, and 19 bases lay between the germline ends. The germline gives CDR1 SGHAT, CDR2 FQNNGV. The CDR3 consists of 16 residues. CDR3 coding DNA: TGTGCCAGCAGCCAGGGACTCCCGGTATCCCCCTACGAGCAGTACTTC. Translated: CASSQGLPVSPYEQYF.

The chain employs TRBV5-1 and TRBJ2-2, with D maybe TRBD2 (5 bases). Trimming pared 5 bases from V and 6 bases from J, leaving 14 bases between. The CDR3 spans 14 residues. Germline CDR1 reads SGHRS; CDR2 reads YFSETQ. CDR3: CASSVSGLAGELFF. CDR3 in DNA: TGCGCCAGCAGTGTGAGCGGCTTAGCCGGGGAGCTGTTTTTT.

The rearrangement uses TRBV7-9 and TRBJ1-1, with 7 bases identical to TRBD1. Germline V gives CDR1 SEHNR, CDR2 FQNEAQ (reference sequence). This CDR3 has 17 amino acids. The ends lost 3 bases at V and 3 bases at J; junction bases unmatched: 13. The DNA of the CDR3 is TGTGCCAGCAGCTTCTTCTCGTCTACAGGGGATGACACTGAAGCTTTCTTT. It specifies CASSFFSSTGDDTEAFF.

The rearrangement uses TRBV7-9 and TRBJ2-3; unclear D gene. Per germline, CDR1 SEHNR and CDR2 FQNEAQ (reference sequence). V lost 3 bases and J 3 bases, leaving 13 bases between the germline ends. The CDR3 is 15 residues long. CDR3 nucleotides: TGTGCCAGCAGCTTTCGCGATTATCCGACAGATACGCAGTATTTT. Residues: CASSFRDYPTDTQYF. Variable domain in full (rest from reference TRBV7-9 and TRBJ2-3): DTGVSQNPRHKITKRGQNVTFRCDPISEHNRLYWYRQTLGQGPEFLTYFQNEAQLEKSRLLSDRFSAERPKGSFSTLEIQRTEQGDSAMYLCASSFRDYPTDTQYFGPGTRLTVL.

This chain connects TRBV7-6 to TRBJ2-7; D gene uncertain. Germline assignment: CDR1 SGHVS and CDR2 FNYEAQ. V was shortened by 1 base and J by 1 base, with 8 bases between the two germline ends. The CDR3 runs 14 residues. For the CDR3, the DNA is TGTGCCAGCAGCTTAGTTGTGAGTTCCTACGAGCAGTACTTC. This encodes CASSLVVSSYEQYF.

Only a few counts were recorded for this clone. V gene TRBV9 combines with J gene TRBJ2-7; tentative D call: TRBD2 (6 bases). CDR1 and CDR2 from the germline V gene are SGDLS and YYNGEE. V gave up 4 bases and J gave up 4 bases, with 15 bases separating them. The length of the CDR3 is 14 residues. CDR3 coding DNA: TGTGCCAGCAGCACCGGCCGGGAGCGGTACGAGCAGTACTTC. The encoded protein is CASSTGRERYEQYF.

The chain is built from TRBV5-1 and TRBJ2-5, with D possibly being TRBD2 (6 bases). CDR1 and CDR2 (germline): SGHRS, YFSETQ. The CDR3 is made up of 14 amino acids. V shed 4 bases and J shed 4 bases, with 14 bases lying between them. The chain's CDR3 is CASSGGAGRETQYF. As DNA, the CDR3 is TGCGCCAGCAGCGGAGGGGCGGGTCGAGAGACCCAGTACTTC.

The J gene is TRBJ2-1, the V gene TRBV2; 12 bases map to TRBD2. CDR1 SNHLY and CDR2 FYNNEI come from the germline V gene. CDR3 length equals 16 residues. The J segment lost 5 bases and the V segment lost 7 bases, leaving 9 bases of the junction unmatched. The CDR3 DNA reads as TGTGCCAGCACCGAGGGGGGACTAGCGGGTAACAATGAGCAGTTCTTC. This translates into CASTEGGLAGNNEQFF. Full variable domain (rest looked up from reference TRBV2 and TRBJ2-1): EPEVTQTPSHQVTQMGQEVILRCVPISNHLYFYWYRQILGQKVEFLVSFYNNEISEKSEIFDDQFSVERPDGSNFTLKIRSTKLEDSAMYFCASTEGGLAGNNEQFFGPGTRLTVL.